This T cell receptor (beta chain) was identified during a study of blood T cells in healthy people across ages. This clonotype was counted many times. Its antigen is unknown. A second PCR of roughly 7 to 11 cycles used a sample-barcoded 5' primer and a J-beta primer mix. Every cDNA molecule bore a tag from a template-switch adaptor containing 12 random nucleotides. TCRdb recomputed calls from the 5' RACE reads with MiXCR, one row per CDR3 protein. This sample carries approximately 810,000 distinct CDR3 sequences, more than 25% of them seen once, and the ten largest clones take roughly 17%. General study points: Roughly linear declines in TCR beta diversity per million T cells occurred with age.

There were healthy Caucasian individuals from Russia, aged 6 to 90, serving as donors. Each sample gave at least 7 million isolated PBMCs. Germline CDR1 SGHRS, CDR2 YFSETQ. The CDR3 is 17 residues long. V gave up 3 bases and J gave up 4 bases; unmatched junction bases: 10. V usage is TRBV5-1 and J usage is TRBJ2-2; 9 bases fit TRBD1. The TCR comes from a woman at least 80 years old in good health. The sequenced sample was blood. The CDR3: CASSWGGGTGITGELFF. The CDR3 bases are TGCGCCAGCAGCTGGGGAGGAGGGACAGGGATCACCGGGGAGCTGTTTTTT.